The 19 T cell receptor beta chains below all came from one sample that was sequenced in a study of T cells in Graves' hyperthyroidism and ophthalmopathy. Amplification of TCR beta CDR3 regions was performed using RNA transcripts as template. The HTBI set primed first-round TCR CDR3 RT-PCR. MiXCR, applied by TCRdb to the multiplex PCR reads, yields one record per CDR3 protein. The repertoire has roughly 700,000 distinct CDR3 sequences, around 15% of them found once; the top ten carry 15%. The sample taken for sequencing was blood. These receptors came from a man over 45 with Graves' hyperthyroidism.

This clonotype was seen repeatedly, ten times or more. The chain combines TRBV12-3 or TRBV12-4 with TRBJ2-7; TRBD2 agrees at 11 bases. V was clipped by 5 bases and J by 4 bases; unmatched bases: 13. This CDR3 contains 17 residues. In nucleotides, the CDR3 is TGTGCCAGCAGTCAACCGGGACTAGCGGACTCCTCGTACGAGCAGTACTTC. This gives the protein CASSQPGLADSSYEQYF.

This clonotype was seen ten or more times. The chain uses TRBV30 and TRBJ1-1; D gene uncertain. V lost 4 bases, J lost 1 base, and 25 bases lay in between. In germline, CDR1 is GTSNPN, CDR2 SVGIG (reference sequence). The CDR3 runs 18 residues. CDR3: CAWTVEVGRGPRNTEAFF. The CDR3 DNA follows: TGTGCCTGGACGGTAGAGGTCGGGCGAGGTCCAAGGAACACTGAAGCTTTCTTT. Full variable domain (rest looked up from reference TRBV30 and TRBJ1-1): SQTIHQWPATLVQPVGSPLSLECTVEGTSNPNLYWYRQAAGRGLQLLFYSVGIGQISSEVPQNLSASRPQDRQFILSSKKLLLSDSGFYLCAWTVEVGRGPRNTEAFFGQGTRLTVV.

Turning to this clonotype: A much larger clone lies one base from this, so it may be a read error. The J gene is TRBJ1-5, the V gene TRBV6-5; D uncertain. The germline V gene encodes CDR1 MNHEY and CDR2 SVGAGI. CDR3 size: 16 residues. V shed 1 base and J shed 3 bases, with 13 bases lying between them. The CDR3 sequence is CASSYLGQDLNQPQHF. CDR3 nucleotide sequence: TGTGCCAGCAGTTACTTGGGTCAGGACCTCAATCAGCCCCAGCATTTT.

This clonotype was counted between two and nine times. The rearrangement links TRBV4-3 to TRBJ2-1; 9 bases are shared with TRBD2. The germline V gene has CDR1 LGHNA and CDR2 YSLEER. The CDR3 has 17 residues. Trimming removed 3 bases from V and 8 bases from J; junction bases left unmatched: 14. DNA of the CDR3: TGCGCCAGCAGCCAGTCTTCCGGGACTAGCTTTTTGGATGAGCAGTTCTTC. This codes for CASSQSSGTSFLDEQFF.

This clonotype came up many times. The chain uses TRBV12-3 or TRBV12-4 and TRBJ1-6; 10 bases match TRBD1. V lost 5 bases to trimming and J lost 10 bases; unmatched junction nucleotides: 5. The CDR3 runs to 14 residues. CDR3 sequence reads: CASSRTGGLSPLHF. The DNA of the CDR3 is TGTGCCAGCAGTCGGACAGGGGGGCTCTCACCCCTCCACTTT.

V and J are TRBV6-5 and TRBJ2-2; 12 nucleotides match TRBD1. The germline gives CDR1 MNHEY, CDR2 SVGAGI. The CDR3 covers 22 residues. Trimming cost V 5 bases and J 1 base; bases outside gene matches: 20. The CDR3 DNA reads TGTGCCAGCAGTCACCGTACGGGACAGGGGGCGCGACTAGCGAAGAACACCGGGGAGCTGTTTTTT. Amino acid sequence: CASSHRTGQGARLAKNTGELFF.

The chain joins TRBV7-9 to TRBJ1-3, with 7 bases fitting TRBD1. V trimming: 3 bases; J trimming: 0 bases; junction bases outside the gene matches: 20. Germline-derived CDR1 and CDR2 are SEHNR and FQNEAQ (reference sequence). The CDR3 runs to 21 residues. The CDR3 DNA follows: TGTGCCAGCAGCTTCTTAAGATGGGGTGACAGGACAGGCTTCTCTGGAAACACCATATATTTT. This gives the protein CASSFLRWGDRTGFSGNTIYF.

The chain carries TRBV7-2 and TRBJ2-1; D ambiguous. The V gene lost 6 bases and the J gene lost 0 bases, with 9 bases spanning the gap. In germline, CDR1 is SGHTA, CDR2 FQGNSA. The CDR3 has 14 amino acids. The CDR3 here is CASRDLSSYNEQFF. CDR3 bases: TGTGCCAGCAGAGACTTGAGCTCCTACAATGAGCAGTTCTTC.

This clonotype was observed many times. The gene calls are TRBV6-1 and TRBJ2-7; D gene ambiguous. The CDR3 extends over 14 amino acids. Per the germline V gene, CDR1 is MNHNS and CDR2 is SASEGT. V lost 2 bases and J lost 0, with 8 bases in between. For the CDR3, the DNA is TGTGCCAGCAGTGAATTGTACAGCTCCTACGAGCAGTACTTC. It translates to CASSELYSSYEQYF.

This clonotype was counted ten times or more. CDR3: CASSFGSKNIQYF. CDR3 DNA: TGTGCCAGCAGCTTTGGATCAAAAAACATTCAGTACTTC. The chain combines TRBV5-6 with TRBJ2-4; D is uncertain. The ends were cut back, 2 bases at V and 4 bases at J, with 7 bases in the middle. Per the germline V gene, CDR1 is SGHDT and CDR2 is YYEEEE. This CDR3 is built from 13 residues.

A word on this clonotype: This sequence may be a read error, since a much larger clone differs from it by one base. This chain links TRBV20-1 with TRBJ2-3, with 10 bases identical to TRBD2. Germline V CDR1 and CDR2: DFQATT, SNEGSKA (reference sequence). CDR3 length: 14 amino acids. The CDR3 nucleotides read TGCAGTGCACCACGGACTAGCGGCACAGATCCGCAGTATTTT. Protein sequence: CSAPRTSGTDPQYF.

This clonotype has a count of ten or more. The chain combines TRBV28 with TRBJ2-3, with 7 nucleotides matching TRBD1. Germline values: CDR1 MDHEN, CDR2 SYDVKM. The J segment lost 0 bases and the V segment lost 6 bases, leaving 12 bases of the junction unmatched. This CDR3 region has 17 residues. DNA of the CDR3: TGTGCCAGCAGGAGTCCGGGACAGAAGTCTAGCACAGATACGCAGTATTTT. The encoded protein is CASRSPGQKSSTDTQYF.

This clonotype was detected ten times or more. This chain uses TRBV28 with TRBJ1-1, with D unresolved. This CDR3 is 13 amino acids long. Per the germline V gene, CDR1 is MDHEN and CDR2 is SYDVKM. Trimming pared 6 bases from V and 3 bases from J, leaving 11 bases between. CDR3 nucleotide sequence: TGTGCCAGCAGGGACCGACCTGACACTGAAGCTTTCTTT. Its protein is CASRDRPDTEAFF.

In this sample, this clonotype turned up many times. The gene calls are TRBV24-1 and TRBJ2-7; the D gene is possibly TRBD1 (5 bases). In germline, CDR1 is KGHDR, CDR2 SFDVKD. The CDR3 has 14 amino acids. The V end was cut by 4 bases, the J end by 2 bases, with 11 bases between. In DNA, the CDR3 is TGTGCCACCAGTGACCTAGACAGTCCCTACGAGCAGTACTTC. Protein sequence: CATSDLDSPYEQYF.

This clonotype has only a few counts. This rearrangement joins TRBV6-2 or TRBV6-3 to TRBJ2-5; D is undetermined. Germline V lookup: CDR1 MNHEY, CDR2 SVGEGT. The CDR3 sequence is 15 residues long. V was pared by 1 base and J by 0 bases, with 9 bases between. Here the CDR3 DNA reads TGTGCCAGCAGTTACTTAAAAAGGGACCAAGAGACCCAGTACTTC. Protein: CASSYLKRDQETQYF.

Notes on this clonotype: Without the conserved terminal phenylalanine or tryptophan, this CDR3 likely stems from a read error. The chain carries TRBV25-1 and TRBJ1-1; possible D gene TRBD1, 6 bases. V lost 3 bases to trimming and J lost 3 bases, with 8 bases between them. CDR1 and CDR2 from the germline V gene are MGHDK and SYGVNS. The CDR3 has 13 residues. CDR3 in amino acids: CASSDGGHTEAFL. CDR3 DNA sequence: TGTGCCAGCAGTGATGGGGGGCACACTGAAGCTTTCCTT.

Many counts were recorded for this clonotype. V and J are TRBV28 and TRBJ2-5; the D gene could be TRBD1 or TRBD2 (5 bases each). The CDR3 totals 15 residues. Germline V gene lookup returns CDR1 MDHEN and CDR2 SYDVKM. The V and J ends lost 4 bases and 4 bases respectively, with 16 bases between them. CDR3 sequence (DNA): TGTGCCAGCAGTTCCCTCGAGGGACGGGGAGAGACCCAGTACTTC. It is translated as CASSSLEGRGETQYF.

As concerns this clonotype: One end of the junction fails to match germline, which may point to a read error. This chain joins TRBV5-5 and TRBJ1-4, with D possibly matching TRBD1 (5 bases). The germline V gene has CDR1 SGHKS and CDR2 YYEKEE (reference sequence). This CDR3 has 14 residues. DNA of the CDR3: TGTACCAGCAGACCGGGACGGATTAATGAAAAACTGTTTTTT. Translation gives CTSRPGRINEKLFF.

Many counts were recorded for this clonotype. The V call is TRBV20-1, the J call TRBJ2-7, with 9 bases lining up with TRBD2. Germline values: CDR1 DFQATT, CDR2 SNEGSKA (reference sequence). This CDR3 has 14 residues. J was trimmed by 4 bases and V by 6 bases; bases with no gene match: 10. The CDR3: CSALLTSGPYEQYF. CDR3 DNA sequence: TGCAGTGCCCTCCTCACTAGCGGGCCGTACGAGCAGTACTTC.